These T cell receptor beta chains were read from a single sample in a study of blood T cell repertoires in COVID-19. TCRdb's table, derived via immunoSEQ multiplex PCR, lists solely in-frame clones and lacks some. The data show 350,000 to 450,000 clones, more than 70% seen once. Sequencing was performed on PBMCs or T cells enriched from blood (not recorded which). Receptors were obtained from a man aged 35 to 55 in a cohort exposed to, infected with or recovered from COVID-19 (not recorded which). Each CDR3 is given with its conserved first and last residue. Fields, in order: J gene, CDR3 length, V gene, D gene, clone size, CDR3 protein, CDR3 DNA. The D gene is left open where the match is weak. Not all rows give a size; the values are once, few, many and, for expanded clones, a class.

J: TRBJ2-1; length: 13; V: TRBV24-1; D: TRBD1; size: once; CDR3: CATRGQGGDEQFF; DNA: TGTGCCACCAGGGGACAGGGAGGAGATGAGCAGTTCTTC
J: TRBJ2-7; length: 13; V: TRBV7-9; D: .; size: few; CDR3: CASSPGHFYEQYF; DNA: TGTGCCAGCAGCCCGGGACACTTCTACGAGCAGTACTTC
J: TRBJ2-6; length: 16; V: TRBV30; D: .; size: .; CDR3: CAWSLDTTSGANVLTF; DNA: TGTGCCTGGAGTTTGGACACCACCTCTGGGGCCAACGTCCTGACTTTC
J: TRBJ2-3; length: 16; V: TRBV5-1; D: TRBD2; size: .; CDR3: CASSTGLADRTDTQYF; DNA: TGCGCCAGCAGCACGGGACTAGCGGACCGCACAGATACGCAGTATTTT
J: TRBJ1-1; length: 14; V: TRBV18; D: .; size: .; CDR3: CASSQGGGSTEAFF; DNA: TGTGCCAGCTCCCAGGGAGGGGGGTCCACTGAAGCTTTCTTT
J: TRBJ1-6; length: 14; V: TRBV2; D: TRBD1; size: .; CDR3: CASSRDREWSPLHF; DNA: TGTGCCAGCAGTAGGGACAGGGAGTGGTCACCCCTCCACTTT
J: TRBJ2-2; length: 15; V: TRBV7-2; D: .; size: once; CDR3: CASSLQGPNTGELFF; DNA: TGTGCCAGCAGCTTACAGGGCCCGAACACCGGGGAGCTGTTTTTT
J: TRBJ1-2; length: 14; V: TRBV15; D: .; size: .; CDR3: CATSSPGGYYGYTF; DNA: TGTGCCACCAGCAGCCCGGGAGGTTACTATGGCTACACCTTC
J: TRBJ2-7; length: 17; V: TRBV4-2; D: TRBD2; size: .; CDR3: CASSQERLAGGPYEQYF; DNA: TGTGCCAGCAGCCAAGAACGACTAGCGGGAGGGCCATACGAGCAGTACTTC
J: TRBJ1-1; length: 15; V: TRBV27; D: .; size: .; CDR3: CASSFFAGEGAEAFF; DNA: TGTGCCAGCAGTTTCTTTGCAGGGGAGGGAGCTGAAGCTTTCTTT
J: TRBJ1-3; length: 16; V: TRBV6-5; D: .; size: .; CDR3: CASSYSGQGTGNTIYF; DNA: TGTGCCAGCAGTTACTCCGGGCAGGGAACTGGAAACACCATATATTTT
J: TRBJ2-1; length: 16; V: TRBV5-1; D: .; size: .; CDR3: CASSLGLSGTYNEQFF; DNA: TGCGCCAGCAGCTTGGGACTCTCCGGGACCTACAATGAGCAGTTCTTC
J: TRBJ2-7; length: 13; V: TRBV7-8; D: .; size: .; CDR3: CASSFQLDYEQYF; DNA: TGTGCCAGCAGCTTCCAACTAGACTACGAGCAGTACTTC
J: TRBJ2-7; length: 14; V: TRBV3-1/TRBV3-2; D: TRBD2; size: .; CDR3: CASSQGTSGNEQYF; DNA: TGTGCCAGCAGCCAGGGGACTAGCGGGAACGAGCAGTACTTC
J: TRBJ2-6; length: 17; V: TRBV11-2; D: .; size: .; CDR3: CASTEGQGEAGANVLTF; DNA: TGTGCCAGCACGGAGGGGCAGGGGGAAGCTGGGGCCAACGTCCTGACTTTC
J: TRBJ1-5; length: 15; V: TRBV27; D: TRBD1; size: .; CDR3: CASSSGTGGGQPQHF; DNA: TGTGCCAGCAGTTCCGGGACAGGGGGAGGACAGCCCCAGCATTTT
J: TRBJ2-1; length: 16; V: TRBV6-5; D: TRBD2; size: .; CDR3: CASSYGLAGGLTEQFF; DNA: TGTGCCAGCAGTTACGGGCTAGCGGGAGGGTTGACTGAGCAGTTCTTC
J: TRBJ2-1; length: 17; V: TRBV2; D: TRBD2; size: .; CDR3: CASRDHSGRSGYNEQFF; DNA: TGTGCCAGCAGGGATCATAGCGGGAGGTCGGGGTACAATGAGCAGTTCTTC
J: TRBJ2-4; length: 13; V: TRBV30; D: .; size: .; CDR3: CAWSVNSGNIQYF; DNA: TGTGCCTGGAGTGTAAATAGCGGAAACATTCAGTACTTC
J: TRBJ2-7; length: 14; V: TRBV5-4; D: .; size: .; CDR3: CASSLGRGEYEQYF; DNA: TGTGCCAGCAGCTTGGGCAGGGGGGAATACGAGCAGTACTTC
J: TRBJ2-5; length: 13; V: TRBV19; D: TRBD2; size: .; CDR3: CASIDSGRETQYF; DNA: TGTGCCAGTATTGACAGCGGGAGGGAGACCCAGTACTTC
J: TRBJ2-1; length: 16; V: TRBV7-8; D: TRBD2; size: .; CDR3: CASSPWGTSGNNEQFF; DNA: TGTGCCAGCAGCCCCTGGGGGACTAGCGGGAACAATGAGCAGTTCTTC
J: TRBJ2-2; length: 14; V: TRBV28; D: .; size: once; CDR3: CASRLRGYAGELFF; DNA: TGTGCCAGCAGACTAAGGGGGTATGCCGGGGAGCTGTTTTTT
J: TRBJ1-2; length: 15; V: TRBV28; D: .; size: .; CDR3: CASSLQGIPNYGYTF; DNA: TGTGCCAGCAGTTTGCAGGGGATTCCTAACTATGGCTACACCTTC
J: TRBJ2-1; length: 13; V: TRBV29-1; D: .; size: .; CDR3: CSVGQRPGNEQFF; DNA: TGCAGCGTGGGCCAAAGACCAGGTAATGAGCAGTTCTTC
J: TRBJ2-4; length: 16; V: TRBV28; D: .; size: .; CDR3: CASSLVAEGSKNIQYF; DNA: TGTGCCAGCAGTTTAGTGGCGGAGGGGAGCAAAAACATTCAGTACTTC
J: TRBJ2-3; length: 16; V: TRBV5-1; D: TRBD2; size: once; CDR3: CASRAAAGVTVGTQYF; DNA: TGCGCCAGCAGAGCGGCAGCGGGAGTAACGGTTGGTACGCAGTATTTT
J: TRBJ1-1; length: 15; V: TRBV27; D: .; size: .; CDR3: CASSLWIAGNTEAFF; DNA: TGTGCCAGCAGTTTATGGATTGCGGGTAACACTGAAGCTTTCTTT
J: TRBJ2-1; length: 14; V: TRBV2; D: TRBD2; size: .; CDR3: CASSAAGGSSEQFF; DNA: TGTGCCAGCAGTGCTGCGGGAGGCTCTAGTGAGCAGTTCTTC
J: TRBJ1-1; length: 14; V: TRBV6-5; D: .; size: .; CDR3: CASSYSARSTEAFF; DNA: TGTGCCAGCAGTTATTCAGCGAGGAGCACTGAAGCTTTCTTT
J: TRBJ2-5; length: 13; V: TRBV7-2; D: .; size: .; CDR3: CASSLAAGETQYF; DNA: TGTGCCAGCAGCTTAGCCGCGGGAGAGACCCAGTACTTC
J: TRBJ2-1; length: 16; V: TRBV11-2; D: .; size: once; CDR3: CASSFRSGRSYNEQFF; DNA: TGTGCCAGCAGCTTCCGAAGCGGTCGCTCCTACAATGAGCAGTTCTTC
J: TRBJ1-6; length: 11; V: TRBV25-1; D: .; size: once; CDR3: CASAGNSPLHF; DNA: TGTGCCAGCGCGGGTAATTCACCCCTCCACTTT
J: TRBJ2-7; length: 14; V: TRBV10-3; D: TRBD1; size: few; CDR3: CAISVADRAYEQYF; DNA: TGTGCCATCAGTGTAGCGGACAGGGCCTACGAGCAGTACTTC
J: TRBJ2-7; length: 18; V: TRBV9; D: TRBD2; size: .; CDR3: CASSLRTSGRPSSYEQYF; DNA: TGTGCCAGCAGCCTGAGGACTAGCGGGCGTCCCAGCTCCTACGAGCAGTACTTC
J: TRBJ2-7; length: 14; V: TRBV30; D: TRBD2; size: .; CDR3: CAWSVGRGTYEQYF; DNA: TGTGCCTGGAGTGTCGGGAGGGGTACCTACGAGCAGTACTTC
J: TRBJ2-7; length: 15; V: TRBV28; D: TRBD2; size: once; CDR3: CASSLASGGSYEQYF; DNA: TGTGCCAGCAGTTTAGCTAGCGGGGGCTCCTACGAGCAGTACTTC
J: TRBJ1-1; length: 15; V: TRBV6-5; D: .; size: .; CDR3: CASSYGFEGLTEAFF; DNA: TGTGCCAGCAGTTACGGATTTGAGGGTCTGACTGAAGCTTTCTTT
J: TRBJ2-1; length: 12; V: TRBV11-2; D: .; size: .; CDR3: CASSHPLDEQFF; DNA: TGTGCCAGCAGCCACCCACTCGATGAGCAGTTCTTC
J: TRBJ2-7; length: 13; V: TRBV29-1; D: TRBD1; size: .; CDR3: CSVSPGQTYEQYF; DNA: TGCAGCGTCTCCCCGGGACAGACCTACGAGCAGTACTTC
J: TRBJ2-2; length: 15; V: TRBV19; D: .; size: .; CDR3: CASSKQGLNTGELFF; DNA: TGTGCCAGTAGTAAACAGGGCCTCAACACCGGGGAGCTGTTTTTT
J: TRBJ2-2; length: 16; V: TRBV2; D: TRBD1; size: .; CDR3: CAIPNPGTGVARELFF; DNA: TGTGCCATTCCTAACCCCGGGACAGGGGTCGCCAGGGAGCTGTTTTTT
J: TRBJ2-1; length: 14; V: TRBV20-1; D: TRBD2; size: .; CDR3: CSASGRGSHNEQFF; DNA: TGCAGTGCTAGTGGGCGCGGGAGCCACAATGAGCAGTTCTTC
J: TRBJ1-4; length: 17; V: TRBV5-1; D: TRBD1; size: .; CDR3: CASSLGQGARTNEKLFF; DNA: TGCGCCAGCAGCTTGGGGCAGGGGGCGCGAACTAATGAAAAACTGTTTTTT
J: TRBJ2-1; length: 15; V: TRBV7-9; D: TRBD2; size: .; CDR3: CASSSLAGGNNEQFF; DNA: TGTGCCAGCAGCTCCCTAGCGGGAGGTAACAATGAGCAGTTCTTC
J: TRBJ2-1; length: 15; V: TRBV7-8; D: TRBD2; size: .; CDR3: CASSLGREAYNEQFF; DNA: TGTGCCAGCAGCTTAGGGCGGGAGGCCTACAATGAGCAGTTCTTC
J: TRBJ2-5; length: 15; V: TRBV4-2; D: TRBD2; size: .; CDR3: CASSHVTSGAETQYF; DNA: TGTGCCAGCAGCCACGTCACTAGCGGGGCTGAGACCCAGTACTTC
J: TRBJ2-2; length: 12; V: TRBV9; D: .; size: .; CDR3: CASQMNTGELFF; DNA: TGTGCCAGTCAGATGAACACCGGGGAGCTGTTTTTT
J: TRBJ1-5; length: 14; V: TRBV19; D: .; size: .; CDR3: CASNGDSVYQPQHF; DNA: TGTGCCAGTAATGGAGACAGTGTCTATCAGCCCCAGCATTTT
J: TRBJ1-2; length: 15; V: TRBV5-1; D: .; size: .; CDR3: CASSLAQGSNYGYTF; DNA: TGCGCCAGCAGCTTGGCACAGGGTAGTAACTATGGCTACACCTTC
J: TRBJ2-1; length: 16; V: TRBV30; D: .; size: .; CDR3: CAWSTNRLSSYNEQFF; DNA: TGTGCCTGGAGCACGAACAGGCTTAGCTCCTACAATGAGCAGTTCTTC
J: TRBJ2-5; length: 14; V: TRBV7-9; D: TRBD1; size: once; CDR3: CASSWGQGQETQYF; DNA: TGTGCCAGCAGCTGGGGACAGGGACAAGAGACCCAGTACTTC
J: TRBJ1-1; length: 13; V: TRBV5-1; D: .; size: .; CDR3: CASSLKGDTEAFF; DNA: TGCGCCAGCAGCCTCAAGGGGGACACTGAAGCTTTCTTT
J: TRBJ1-5; length: 16; V: TRBV18; D: .; size: .; CDR3: CASSPTLTGIGEPQHF; DNA: TGTGCCAGCTCACCCACCCTCACAGGGATAGGGGAGCCCCAGCATTTT
J: TRBJ2-5; length: 14; V: TRBV29-1; D: TRBD2; size: .; CDR3: CSAGLAGPSETQYF; DNA: TGCAGCGCGGGACTAGCGGGGCCCAGTGAGACCCAGTACTTC